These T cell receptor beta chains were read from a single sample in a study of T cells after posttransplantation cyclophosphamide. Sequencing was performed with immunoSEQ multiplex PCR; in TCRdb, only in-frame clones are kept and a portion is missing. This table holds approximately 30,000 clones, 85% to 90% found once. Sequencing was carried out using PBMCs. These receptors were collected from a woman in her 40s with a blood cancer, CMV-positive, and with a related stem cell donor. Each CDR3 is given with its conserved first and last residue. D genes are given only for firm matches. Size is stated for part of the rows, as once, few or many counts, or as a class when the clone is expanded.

cdr3_nt: TGTGCCAGCAGCTTCGGGGCGGGGGGCACAGATACGCAGTATTTT
cdr3_aa: CASSFGAGGTDTQYF
v_call: TRBV7-3
d_call: TRBD2
clone_size: .
j_call: TRBJ2-3

cdr3_nt: TGTGCCAGCAGCCCCAACAGAAATGAGCAGTTCTTC
cdr3_aa: CASSPNRNEQFF
v_call: TRBV6-5
d_call: .
clone_size: .
j_call: TRBJ2-1

cdr3_nt: TGTGCCAGCAGCGGGCGGGGGGCGACCACCGGGGAGCTGTTTTTT
cdr3_aa: CASSGRGATTGELFF
v_call: TRBV5-4
d_call: TRBD2
clone_size: .
j_call: TRBJ2-2

cdr3_nt: TGTGCCAGCAGTCCGGGGACTGAAGCTTTCTTT
cdr3_aa: CASSPGTEAFF
v_call: TRBV6-5
d_call: .
clone_size: few
j_call: TRBJ1-1

cdr3_nt: TGCAGCGTTGAAGGGACACGCGGGGAGCTGTTTTTT
cdr3_aa: CSVEGTRGELFF
v_call: TRBV29-1
d_call: .
clone_size: .
j_call: TRBJ2-2

cdr3_nt: TGTGCCAGCAGCCTTGGGACAGGGCTGAGCAATCAGCCCCAGCATTTT
cdr3_aa: CASSLGTGLSNQPQHF
v_call: TRBV7-9
d_call: TRBD1
clone_size: .
j_call: TRBJ1-5

cdr3_nt: TGTGCCAGCAGCTTTACAGTCAATTCTGGAAACACCATATATTTT
cdr3_aa: CASSFTVNSGNTIYF
v_call: TRBV7-9
d_call: .
clone_size: .
j_call: TRBJ1-3

cdr3_nt: TGTGCTAGTGGTTTAAGACAGTTAAACACCGGGGAGCTGTTTTTT
cdr3_aa: CASGLRQLNTGELFF
v_call: TRBV12-5
d_call: .
clone_size: .
j_call: TRBJ2-2

cdr3_nt: TGTGCCAGCAGACTCGGTAGTGGCAATCAGCCCCAGCATTTT
cdr3_aa: CASRLGSGNQPQHF
v_call: TRBV6-5
d_call: .
clone_size: .
j_call: TRBJ1-5

cdr3_nt: TGTGCCACTACTACAGGGGAGGTCAACTATGGCTACACCTTC
cdr3_aa: CATTTGEVNYGYTF
v_call: TRBV6-6
d_call: TRBD1
clone_size: .
j_call: TRBJ1-2

cdr3_nt: TGTGCCAGCAGCCAGGCGGACAGGGGTGGTGAAAAACTGTTTTTT
cdr3_aa: CASSQADRGGEKLFF
v_call: TRBV4-2
d_call: TRBD1
clone_size: .
j_call: TRBJ1-4

cdr3_nt: TGTGCCAGCAGCTTAAGAACGGGAGTGGCCAGGGCTGAAGCTTTCTTT
cdr3_aa: CASSLRTGVARAEAFF
v_call: TRBV11-3
d_call: .
clone_size: .
j_call: TRBJ1-1

cdr3_nt: TGTGCCAGCAGTTTAGGGCCAGTCAATCAGCCCCAGCATTTT
cdr3_aa: CASSLGPVNQPQHF
v_call: TRBV28
d_call: .
clone_size: once
j_call: TRBJ1-5

cdr3_nt: TGTGCCAGCAGCAGGACAAGGGTGACTGAAGCTTTCTTT
cdr3_aa: CASSRTRVTEAFF
v_call: TRBV7-2
d_call: .
clone_size: once
j_call: TRBJ1-1

cdr3_nt: TGTGCCAGTAGTCTCTACAGGGACTACGAGCAGTACTTC
cdr3_aa: CASSLYRDYEQYF
v_call: TRBV19
d_call: .
clone_size: .
j_call: TRBJ2-7

cdr3_nt: TGTGCCAGCAGTGTCAGGGGGCGAGGGGAGACCCAGTACTTC
cdr3_aa: CASSVRGRGETQYF
v_call: TRBV2
d_call: TRBD1
clone_size: .
j_call: TRBJ2-5

cdr3_nt: TGCGCCAGCAGCTTGCCGGGACAGGGGGCCGACGAGCAGTACTTC
cdr3_aa: CASSLPGQGADEQYF
v_call: TRBV5-1
d_call: TRBD1
clone_size: .
j_call: TRBJ2-7

cdr3_nt: TGTGCCAGCAGCCAAGATCCCAACGGACAGGGCAAAGCCAACGTCCTGACTTTC
cdr3_aa: CASSQDPNGQGKANVLTF
v_call: TRBV4-2
d_call: TRBD1
clone_size: .
j_call: TRBJ2-6

cdr3_nt: TGTGCCAGCAGCGTAGCTGAGGACAGGGCCTACGAGCAGTACTTC
cdr3_aa: CASSVAEDRAYEQYF
v_call: TRBV9
d_call: TRBD1
clone_size: .
j_call: TRBJ2-7

cdr3_nt: TGTGCCAGCAGCTTTTCAGGGGCCTTGAACACTGAAGCTTTCTTT
cdr3_aa: CASSFSGALNTEAFF
v_call: TRBV7-6
d_call: .
clone_size: .
j_call: TRBJ1-1

cdr3_nt: TGTGCCAGCAGTTTAAACAGCAACGAGCAGTACTTC
cdr3_aa: CASSLNSNEQYF
v_call: TRBV28
d_call: .
clone_size: .
j_call: TRBJ2-7

cdr3_nt: TGTGCCAGCAGCTCCGGGTCCAACACTGAAGCTTTCTTT
cdr3_aa: CASSSGSNTEAFF
v_call: TRBV7-3
d_call: .
clone_size: once
j_call: TRBJ1-1

cdr3_nt: TGTGCCAGCAGCTTAGTATTTGGACAGGGTGTACGTGGCTACACCTTC
cdr3_aa: CASSLVFGQGVRGYTF
v_call: TRBV7-2
d_call: TRBD1
clone_size: .
j_call: TRBJ1-2

cdr3_nt: TGTGCCAGCAGTGAAAACGGGATCTATGGCTACACCTTC
cdr3_aa: CASSENGIYGYTF
v_call: TRBV6-1
d_call: .
clone_size: .
j_call: TRBJ1-2

cdr3_nt: TGTGCCAGCAGCTTAGCAGGGGATAGCACAGATACGCAGTATTTT
cdr3_aa: CASSLAGDSTDTQYF
v_call: TRBV7-9
d_call: .
clone_size: .
j_call: TRBJ2-3

cdr3_nt: TGCGCCAGCAGGTCTACTAGCGGGGCTCCCTACGAGCAGTACTTC
cdr3_aa: CASRSTSGAPYEQYF
v_call: TRBV5-1
d_call: TRBD2
clone_size: .
j_call: TRBJ2-7

cdr3_nt: TGTGCCAGCAGCTTGGTTGCAGTCAAAAACATTCAGTACTTC
cdr3_aa: CASSLVAVKNIQYF
v_call: TRBV5-6
d_call: .
clone_size: .
j_call: TRBJ2-4

cdr3_nt: TGTGCCAGCAGCGTAGTCGGGGGGAGGGCAAACACTGAAGCTTTCTTT
cdr3_aa: CASSVVGGRANTEAFF
v_call: TRBV9
d_call: .
clone_size: .
j_call: TRBJ1-1

cdr3_nt: TGTGCCAGTAGTAACCCGGGACAGGGGAACACTGAAGCTTTCTTT
cdr3_aa: CASSNPGQGNTEAFF
v_call: TRBV19
d_call: TRBD1
clone_size: .
j_call: TRBJ1-1

cdr3_nt: TGTGCCAGCAGCCAATCCGGTCCCTATGGCTACACCTTC
cdr3_aa: CASSQSGPYGYTF
v_call: TRBV28
d_call: .
clone_size: few
j_call: TRBJ1-2

cdr3_nt: TGTGCCAGCAGCAGGGACACCTTAAGCTCCTATAATTCACCCCTCCACTTT
cdr3_aa: CASSRDTLSSYNSPLHF
v_call: TRBV7-2
d_call: .
clone_size: .
j_call: TRBJ1-6

cdr3_nt: TGTGCCAGCAGCCCCGGACAGGGACTCTCCTACGAGCAGTACTTC
cdr3_aa: CASSPGQGLSYEQYF
v_call: TRBV27
d_call: TRBD1
clone_size: .
j_call: TRBJ2-7

cdr3_nt: TGTGCCAGCAGCCAATTAGAGGGTCGTCGGGGCTACACCTTC
cdr3_aa: CASSQLEGRRGYTF
v_call: TRBV7-2
d_call: .
clone_size: .
j_call: TRBJ1-2

cdr3_nt: TGTGCCAGCAGTTACCGGGGGGACTCTGGAAACACCATATATTTT
cdr3_aa: CASSYRGDSGNTIYF
v_call: TRBV6-5
d_call: .
clone_size: .
j_call: TRBJ1-3

cdr3_nt: TGTGCCAGCAGCGAAACTAGCGGGGGGGCCGCTACGCAGTATTTT
cdr3_aa: CASSETSGGAATQYF
v_call: TRBV7-9
d_call: TRBD2
clone_size: .
j_call: TRBJ2-3

cdr3_nt: TGTGCCAGCAGCTTGGCGGGTAACAGGGGGCGCACCGGGGAGCTGTTTTTT
cdr3_aa: CASSLAGNRGRTGELFF
v_call: TRBV5-4
d_call: TRBD1
clone_size: .
j_call: TRBJ2-2

cdr3_nt: TGTGCCAGCAGCTTAGCGCAAGGGGGGGGTAGGACTAATGAAAAACTGTTTTTT
cdr3_aa: CASSLAQGGGRTNEKLFF
v_call: TRBV7-2
d_call: .
clone_size: .
j_call: TRBJ1-4

cdr3_nt: TGTGCCAGCAGCTTCTCGGAGAGCTCCTACGAGCAGTACTTC
cdr3_aa: CASSFSESSYEQYF
v_call: TRBV7-9
d_call: .
clone_size: .
j_call: TRBJ2-7

cdr3_nt: TGTGCCAGCAGCGCGCCGCCGACATACGGCTACACCTTC
cdr3_aa: CASSAPPTYGYTF
v_call: TRBV9
d_call: .
clone_size: .
j_call: TRBJ1-2

cdr3_nt: TGTGCCAGCAGCACTGTGAAGGGGGCGGGTAACTATGGCTACACCTTC
cdr3_aa: CASSTVKGAGNYGYTF
v_call: TRBV27
d_call: TRBD1
clone_size: .
j_call: TRBJ1-2

cdr3_nt: TGTGCCAGCAGTACAGGATACGAGCAGTACTTC
cdr3_aa: CASSTGYEQYF
v_call: TRBV28
d_call: .
clone_size: .
j_call: TRBJ2-7

cdr3_nt: TGTGCCAGCAGTGAAGCACGGACACGTACGTACTTC
cdr3_aa: CASSEARTRTYF
v_call: TRBV6-1
d_call: .
clone_size: .
j_call: TRBJ2-7

cdr3_nt: TGCGCCAGCAGCTTGGAATGGGGCCACACTGAAGCTTTCTTT
cdr3_aa: CASSLEWGHTEAFF
v_call: TRBV5-1
d_call: .
clone_size: .
j_call: TRBJ1-1

cdr3_nt: TGTGCCAGCAGCTTCCAGAATAATGAAAAACTGTTTTTT
cdr3_aa: CASSFQNNEKLFF
v_call: TRBV5-6
d_call: .
clone_size: few
j_call: TRBJ1-4